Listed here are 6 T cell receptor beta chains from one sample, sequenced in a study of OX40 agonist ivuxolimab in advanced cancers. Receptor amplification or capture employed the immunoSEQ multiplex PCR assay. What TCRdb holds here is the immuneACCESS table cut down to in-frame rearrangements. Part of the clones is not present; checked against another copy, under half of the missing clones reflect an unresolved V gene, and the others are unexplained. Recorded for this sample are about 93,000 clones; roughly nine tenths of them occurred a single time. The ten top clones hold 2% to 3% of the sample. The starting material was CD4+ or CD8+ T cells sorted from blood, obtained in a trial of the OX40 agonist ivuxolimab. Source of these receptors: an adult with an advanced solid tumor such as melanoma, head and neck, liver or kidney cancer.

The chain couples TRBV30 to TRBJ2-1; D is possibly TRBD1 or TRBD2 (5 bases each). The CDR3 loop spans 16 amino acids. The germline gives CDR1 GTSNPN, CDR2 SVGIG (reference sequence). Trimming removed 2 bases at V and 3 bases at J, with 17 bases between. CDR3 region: CAWSRGGRMYYNEQFF. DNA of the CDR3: TGTGCCTGGAGTCGTGGGGGTAGGATGTACTACAATGAGCAGTTCTTC.

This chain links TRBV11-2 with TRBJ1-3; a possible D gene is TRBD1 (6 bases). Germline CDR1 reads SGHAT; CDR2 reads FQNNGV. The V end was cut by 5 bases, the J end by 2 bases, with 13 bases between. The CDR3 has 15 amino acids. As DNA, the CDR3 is TGTGCCAGCAGCCGGGTGGGGGGCACTGGAAACACCATATATTTT. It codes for CASSRVGGTGNTIYF.

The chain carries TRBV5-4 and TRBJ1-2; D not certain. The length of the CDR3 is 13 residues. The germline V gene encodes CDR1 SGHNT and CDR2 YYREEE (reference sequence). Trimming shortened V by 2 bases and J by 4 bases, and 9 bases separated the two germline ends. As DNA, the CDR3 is TGTGCCAGCAGCTTAGACGGGATCTATGGCTACACCTTC. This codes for CASSLDGIYGYTF.

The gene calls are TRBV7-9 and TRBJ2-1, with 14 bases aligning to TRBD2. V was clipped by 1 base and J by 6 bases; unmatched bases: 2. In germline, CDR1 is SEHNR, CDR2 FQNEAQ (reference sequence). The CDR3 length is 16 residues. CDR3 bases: TGTGCCAGCAGCTTAGGGGGACTAGCGGGAGCCAATGAGCAGTTCTTC. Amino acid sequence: CASSLGGLAGANEQFF.

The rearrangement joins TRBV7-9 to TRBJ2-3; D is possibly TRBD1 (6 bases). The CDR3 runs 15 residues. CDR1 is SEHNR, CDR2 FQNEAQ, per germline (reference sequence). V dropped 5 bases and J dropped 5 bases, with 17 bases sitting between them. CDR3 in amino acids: CASSLWDTLRDTQYF. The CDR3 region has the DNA TGTGCCAGCAGCCTATGGGACACTCTAAGAGATACGCAGTATTTT.

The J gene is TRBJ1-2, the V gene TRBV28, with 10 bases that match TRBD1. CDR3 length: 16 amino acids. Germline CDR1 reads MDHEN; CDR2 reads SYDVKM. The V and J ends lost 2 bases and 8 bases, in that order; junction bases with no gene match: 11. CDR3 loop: CASSLPVGTGEGGYTF. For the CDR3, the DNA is TGTGCCAGCAGTTTACCCGTAGGGACAGGGGAGGGAGGCTACACCTTC.